Each of the 9 T cell receptor beta chains below was sequenced from the same sample in a study of T cells in localized non-small cell lung cancer. Sequencing used immunoSEQ multiplex PCR; TCRdb keeps in-frame clones, though not all of them. The sample yields more than 50,000 clones, under 85% seen once. The sequenced sample was peripheral blood, obtained before any cancer treatment. The source of these receptors is a female donor aged 60 or older with stage II squamous cell lung carcinoma.

The rearrangement joins TRBV4-3 to TRBJ1-2; the D gene is possibly TRBD1 (5 bases). The CDR3 totals 16 residues. Germline assignment: CDR1 LGHNA and CDR2 YSLEER. The V end was cut by 0 bases, the J end by 2 bases, with 13 bases between. CDR3 loop: CASSQDPRAGNYGYTF. The CDR3 bases are TGCGCCAGCAGCCAAGATCCCCGGGCAGGGAACTATGGCTACACCTTC.

The chain uses TRBV12-5 and TRBJ2-3, with 11 bases aligning to TRBD2. V lost 0 bases, J lost 5 bases, and 13 bases stayed unmatched. The CDR3 is 19 amino acids. The germline CDR1 and CDR2 sequences are LGHNT and FRNRAP. The CDR3 loop reads CASGLVLRVLAGGGDTQYF. CDR3 in DNA: TGTGCTAGTGGTTTGGTACTAAGGGTCCTAGCGGGGGGAGGAGATACGCAGTATTTT.

The chain uses TRBV6-4 and TRBJ2-7; D gene uncertain. Germline V gives CDR1 MRHNA, CDR2 SNTAGT. CDR3 size: 15 residues. Trimming removed 4 bases from V and 1 base from J, with 14 bases in between. The CDR3 DNA is TGTGCCAGCAGTGTTGATGTCGGCGTTTCCTACGAGCAGTACTTC. Protein product: CASSVDVGVSYEQYF.

The chain couples TRBV7-8 to TRBJ1-1; tentatively, D is TRBD1 (6 bases). Trimming shortened V by 5 bases and J by 8 bases, and 12 bases separated the two germline ends. The CDR3 consists of 12 residues. CDR1 and CDR2 (germline): SGHVS, FQNEAQ. DNA for the CDR3: TGTGCCAGCAGCCACATACAGGGAGAAGCTTTCTTT. As protein: CASSHIQGEAFF.

The gene calls are TRBV4-2 and TRBJ2-1; 10 positions match TRBD2. The J segment lost 7 bases and the V segment lost 2 bases, leaving 5 bases of the junction unmatched. The germline V gene has CDR1 LGHNA and CDR2 YNFKEQ. The CDR3 totals 15 residues. The CDR3 reads CASSQQPGLANEQFF. As DNA, the CDR3 is TGTGCCAGCAGCCAACAACCGGGACTAGCGAATGAGCAGTTCTTC.

The CDR3 DNA is TGTGCCAGCAGCTTAACCCCTAACACTGAAGCTTTCTTT. Protein product: CASSLTPNTEAFF. J is TRBJ1-1 and V is TRBV7-8; no clear D. V was trimmed by 2 bases and J by 2 bases, leaving 6 bases between them. The CDR3 extends over 13 amino acids. CDR1 is SGHVS, CDR2 FQNEAQ, per germline.

This sequence joins TRBV30 and TRBJ2-4; possibly TRBD1 for D (6 bases). The CDR3 sequence is 14 residues long. Looked up from germline, CDR1 is GTSNPN and CDR2 is SVGIG (reference sequence). With 3 bases removed from V and 0 bases from J, the gap between germline ends came to 9 bases. DNA for the CDR3: TGTGCCTGGAGGGCAGGGGTAGCCAAAAACATTCAGTACTTC. The encoded protein is CAWRAGVAKNIQYF.

The count of this clone is one. The rearrangement joins TRBV30 to TRBJ1-6; 8 bases agree with TRBD1. The CDR3 extends over 15 amino acids. The germline gives CDR1 GTSNPN, CDR2 SVGIG (reference sequence). Losses at the gene ends were 3 bases for V and 4 bases for J; bases not matched to a gene: 5. Here the CDR3 DNA reads TGTGCCTGGAGACCGGGACAGGTTTATAATTCACCCCTCCACTTT. Its protein product is CAWRPGQVYNSPLHF.

The CDR3 nucleotides are TGTGCCAGAAGCTCAGGAGCCTATGGCTACACCTTC. Residues: CARSSGAYGYTF. The V and J genes are TRBV5-3 and TRBJ1-2; no firm D call. TRBV5-3 is an ORF, and what it does is uncertain. The V end lost 3 bases, the J end lost 4 bases, and 7 bases lay between the germline ends. CDR3 length: 12 residues.